The clone carrying this T cell receptor (beta chain) has a single count. Unsorted samples used tens of millions of PBMCs for genomic DNA. The data derive from a study of shared clonotypes between healthy human individuals. Assay used: immunoSEQ multiplex PCR; TCRdb lists only in-frame clones, some missing. The data hold about 470,000 clones, with about 85% observed a single time. The V end was cut by 8 bases, the J end by 1 base, with 9 bases between. Germline CDR1 and CDR2: SGHTA and FQGNSA. The CDR3 length is 14 residues. Sequenced sample: PBMCs. This clonotype was obtained from a woman aged 40 to 50 in good health. Some clones in this sample may be carry-over from other donors' samples. V and J are TRBV7-2 and TRBJ2-6; D not certain. The CDR3 bases are TGTGCCAGCGGGAAGCGTTCTGGGGCCAACGTCCTGACTTTC. This translates into CASGKRSGANVLTF.